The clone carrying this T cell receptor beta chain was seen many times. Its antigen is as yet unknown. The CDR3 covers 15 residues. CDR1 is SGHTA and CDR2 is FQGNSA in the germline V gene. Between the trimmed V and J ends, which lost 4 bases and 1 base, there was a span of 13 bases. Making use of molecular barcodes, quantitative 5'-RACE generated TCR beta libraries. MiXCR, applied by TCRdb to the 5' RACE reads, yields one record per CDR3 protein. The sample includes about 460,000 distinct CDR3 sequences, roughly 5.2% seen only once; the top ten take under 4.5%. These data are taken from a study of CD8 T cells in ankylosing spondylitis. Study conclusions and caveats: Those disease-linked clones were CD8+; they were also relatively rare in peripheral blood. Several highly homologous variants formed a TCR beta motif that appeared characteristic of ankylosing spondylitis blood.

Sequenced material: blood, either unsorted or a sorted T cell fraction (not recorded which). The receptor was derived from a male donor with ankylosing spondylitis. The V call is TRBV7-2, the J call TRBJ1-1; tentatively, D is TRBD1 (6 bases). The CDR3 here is CASSSRTARNTEAFF. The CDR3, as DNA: TGTGCCAGCAGCTCGCGGACAGCAAGGAACACTGAAGCTTTCTTT.